This T cell receptor beta chain was sequenced for a study of naive and memory T cell subsets. General study points: Possibly reflecting memory cells re-expressing CD45RA, a few larger clonotypes occurred in naive repertoires, especially CD8.

This clonotype turned up a few times. Its antigen remains unidentified. The beta constant-region primer was an equimolar mix of two oligonucleotides covering TRBC1 and TRBC2. Ligated cDNA was amplified by four rounds of PCR with nested alpha and beta constant-region primers and SP2. TCRdb processed the UMI-ligation and nested PCR reads anew with MiXCR; each CDR3 protein has one entry. This sample yields approximately 140,000 distinct CDR3 sequences, of which approximately 20% are seen a single time; roughly 0.6% belongs to the top ten. The source is a human donor in good health. The sample comprised naive CD8+ T cells from blood.

DNA for the CDR3: TGCAGCGTTGAGCTGGGTGAGCAGTTCTTC. This translates into CSVELGEQFF. The chain joins TRBV29-1 to TRBJ2-1; no clear D. Germline assignment: CDR1 SQVTM and CDR2 ANQGSEA. This CDR3 spans 10 amino acids. Trimming left V 3 bases short and J 9 bases short, with 6 bases between.